This TCR beta chain was captured in a study of blood T cell repertoires in COVID-19. Original processing notes: Amplified reference gene primers provided the basis for estimating nucleated cell counts. Profiled with immunoSEQ multiplex PCR; TCRdb holds only in-frame clones, not every one. D and trimming were read from the DNA, whereas the V and J calls and clone size are those reported in that table. The sample shows a few hundred thousand clones, about 88% of them seen only once. Categorization into cohorts depended on clinical history that participants reported. Either two negative PCRs, clearance, or symptom resolution qualified Cohort 3 donors as recovered. Losses at the gene ends were 3 bases for V and 3 bases for J; bases not matched to a gene: 5. The CDR3 loop spans 14 amino acids. The germline CDR1 and CDR2 sequences are SGHRS and YFSETQ.

The sample was PBMCs or T cells enriched from blood (not recorded which). This receptor was obtained from a woman in her sixties who had recovered from COVID-19. The chain carries TRBV5-1 and TRBJ2-5, with 7 bases matching TRBD2. The CDR3 loop reads CASSWLGGKETQYF. The DNA for the CDR3 is TGCGCCAGCAGCTGGTTGGGGGGGAAAGAGACCCAGTACTTC.